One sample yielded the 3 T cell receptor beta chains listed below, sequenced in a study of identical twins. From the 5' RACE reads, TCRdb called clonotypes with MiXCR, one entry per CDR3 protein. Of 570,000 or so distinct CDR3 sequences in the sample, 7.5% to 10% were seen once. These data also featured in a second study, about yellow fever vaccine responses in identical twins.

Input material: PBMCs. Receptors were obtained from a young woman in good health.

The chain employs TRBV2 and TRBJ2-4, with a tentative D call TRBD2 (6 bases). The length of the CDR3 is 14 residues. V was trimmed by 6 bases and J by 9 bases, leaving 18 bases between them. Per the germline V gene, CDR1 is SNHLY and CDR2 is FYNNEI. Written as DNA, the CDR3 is TGTGCCAGCAGGGACTCACGGGGCGGGGTCATTCAGTACTTC. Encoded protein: CASRDSRGGVIQYF.

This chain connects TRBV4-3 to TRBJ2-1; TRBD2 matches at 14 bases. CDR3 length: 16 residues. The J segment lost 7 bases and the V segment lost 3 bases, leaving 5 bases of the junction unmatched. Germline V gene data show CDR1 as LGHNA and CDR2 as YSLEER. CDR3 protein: CASSQGLAGVRNEQFF. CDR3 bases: TGCGCCAGCAGCCAGGGACTAGCGGGAGTACGAAATGAGCAGTTCTTC.

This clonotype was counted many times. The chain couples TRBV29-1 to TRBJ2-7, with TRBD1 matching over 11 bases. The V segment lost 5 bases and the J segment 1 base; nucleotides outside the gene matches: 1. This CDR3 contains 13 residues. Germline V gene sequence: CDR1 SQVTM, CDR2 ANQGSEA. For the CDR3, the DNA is TGCAGCGTTCGGGACAGGGGGTCCTACGAGCAGTACTTC. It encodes CSVRDRGSYEQYF.